The 8 T cell receptor beta chains listed next were all sequenced from one sample in a study of T cell responses to AZD1222 COVID-19 vaccine. Sequencing was performed with immunoSEQ multiplex PCR; in TCRdb, only in-frame clones are kept and a portion is missing. The sample consists of about 180,000 clones, almost 90% of them appearing once. This specimen consisted of peripheral blood, obtained on day 0 of AZD1222 vaccination. These receptors were collected from an adult in good health.

The chain employs TRBV28 and TRBJ2-1; tentative D call: TRBD1 (6 bases). Germline V gene data show CDR1 as MDHEN and CDR2 as SYDVKM. This CDR3 has 14 residues. Trimming removed 11 bases from V and 3 bases from J, with 17 bases in between. The DNA of the CDR3 is TGTGCCGCCGTCAGGGGACAATTCTACAATGAGCAGTTCTTC. Its translation: CAAVRGQFYNEQFF.

The chain has TRBV28 and TRBJ1-5; D ambiguous. The V end was cut by 6 bases, the J end by 4 bases, with 13 bases between. This CDR3 has 14 amino acids. Germline CDR1 reads MDHEN; CDR2 reads SYDVKM. The CDR3 loop is CASSFGGNNQPQHF. Here the CDR3 DNA reads TGTGCCAGCAGCTTCGGAGGGAATAATCAGCCCCAGCATTTT.

The chain couples TRBV18 to TRBJ2-2, with D possibly TRBD2 on 6 matching bases. The CDR3 runs 13 residues. CDR1 and CDR2 (germline): KGHSH, LQKENI. The ends were cut back, 2 bases at V and 7 bases at J, with 8 bases in the middle. In nucleotides, the CDR3 is TGTGCCAGCTCACCATCCGGGAGCGGGGAGCTGTTTTTT. Translation: CASSPSGSGELFF.

The gene calls are TRBV3-1 (or the pseudogene TRBV3-2) and TRBJ2-3; 12 positions match TRBD2. CDR3 length: 14 residues. V shed 5 bases and J 6 bases; nucleotides not matched to a gene: 3. The V gene's germline CDR1 is LGHDT and CDR2 YNNKEL (reference sequence). CDR3 region: CASSFGTSGDTQYF. CDR3 sequence (DNA): TGTGCCAGCAGCTTCGGGACTAGCGGGGATACGCAGTATTTT.

This clone was counted once. This sequence joins TRBV19 and TRBJ2-7, with D perhaps TRBD1 (6 bases). The V and J ends lost 7 bases and 1 base respectively, with 11 bases between them. This CDR3 has 13 residues. In germline, CDR1 is LNHDA, CDR2 SQIVND (reference sequence). CDR3 in amino acids: CASMGDISYEQYF. CDR3 sequence (DNA): TGTGCCAGTATGGGGGACATATCCTACGAGCAGTACTTC.

About this clone: One end of the junction does not line up with germline, which may come from a read error. The gene calls are TRBV15 and TRBJ2-1, with TRBD2 matching 8 bases. The CDR3 is 15 residues long. Germline CDR1 is LNHNV and CDR2 is YYDKDF (reference sequence). CDR3 amino acids: CATSRGRGGYHEQFF. The DNA of the CDR3 is TGTGCCACCAGCAGAGGTCGGGGGGGCTACCATGAGCAGTTCTTC.

V is TRBV30 and J is TRBJ1-4; D is unclear. V was cut by 1 base and J by 2 bases, with 11 bases left in between. Germline lookup yields CDR1 GTSNPN and CDR2 SVGIG (reference sequence). This CDR3 region has 15 residues. The CDR3 loop reads CAWSAHSSTNEKLFF. Here the CDR3 DNA reads TGTGCCTGGAGTGCTCATTCTTCTACTAATGAAAAACTGTTTTTT.

This chain joins TRBV9 and TRBJ2-4; a weak D match, TRBD2 (6 bases). Trimming cost V 4 bases and J 7 bases, with 18 bases left between them. Germline V CDR1 and CDR2: SGDLS, YYNGEE. The CDR3 sequence is 15 residues long. The CDR3 region has the DNA TGTGCCAGCAGCCCCGGTACCCTCGGGAGTAACATTCAGTACTTC. Translation: CASSPGTLGSNIQYF. The full variable domain, rest sourced from reference TRBV9 and TRBJ2-4, is DSGVTQTPKHLITATGQRVTLRCSPRSGDLSVYWYQQSLDQGLQFLIQYYNGEERAKGNILERFSAQQFPDLHSELNLSSLELGDSALYFCASSPGTLGSNIQYFGAGTRLSVL.